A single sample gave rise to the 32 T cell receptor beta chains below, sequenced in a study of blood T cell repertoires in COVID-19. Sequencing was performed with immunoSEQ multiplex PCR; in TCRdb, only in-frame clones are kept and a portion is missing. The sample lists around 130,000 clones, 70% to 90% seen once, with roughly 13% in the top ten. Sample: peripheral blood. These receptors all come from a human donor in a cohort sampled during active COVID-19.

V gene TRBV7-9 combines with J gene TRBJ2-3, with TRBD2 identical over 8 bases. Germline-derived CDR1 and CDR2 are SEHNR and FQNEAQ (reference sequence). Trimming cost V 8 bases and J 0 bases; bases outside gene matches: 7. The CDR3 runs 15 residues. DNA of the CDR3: TGTGCCAGCGGACGAGCGGGGGCGAGCACAGATACGCAGTATTTT. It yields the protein CASGRAGASTDTQYF. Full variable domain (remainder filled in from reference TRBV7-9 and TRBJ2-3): DTGVSQNPRHKITKRGQNVTFRCDPISEHNRLYWYRQTLGQGPEFLTYFQNEAQLEKSRLLSDRFSAERPKGSFSTLEIQRTEQGDSAMYLCASGRAGASTDTQYFGPGTRLTVL.

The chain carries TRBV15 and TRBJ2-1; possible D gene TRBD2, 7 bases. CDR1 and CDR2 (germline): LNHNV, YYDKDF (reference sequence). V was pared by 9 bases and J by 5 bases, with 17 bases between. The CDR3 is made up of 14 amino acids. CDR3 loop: CATQGLAVDNEQFF. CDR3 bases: TGTGCCACTCAGGGGCTAGCGGTAGACAATGAGCAGTTCTTC.

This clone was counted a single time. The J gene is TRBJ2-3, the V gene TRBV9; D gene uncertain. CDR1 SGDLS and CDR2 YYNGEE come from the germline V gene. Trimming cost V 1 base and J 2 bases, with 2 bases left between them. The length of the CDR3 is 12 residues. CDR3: CASSVHTDTQYF. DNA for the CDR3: TGTGCCAGCAGCGTACACACAGATACGCAGTATTTT.

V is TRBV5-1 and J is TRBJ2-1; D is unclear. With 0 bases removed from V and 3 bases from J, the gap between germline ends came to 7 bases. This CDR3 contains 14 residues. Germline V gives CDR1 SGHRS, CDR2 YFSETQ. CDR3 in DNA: TGCGCCAGCAGCTTGGGAACTCACTACAATGAGCAGTTCTTC. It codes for CASSLGTHYNEQFF.

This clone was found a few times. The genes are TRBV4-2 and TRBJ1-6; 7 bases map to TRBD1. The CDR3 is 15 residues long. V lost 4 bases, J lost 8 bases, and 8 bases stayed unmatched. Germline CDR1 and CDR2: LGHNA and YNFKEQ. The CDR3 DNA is TGTGCCAGCAGCCGCGGGACAGCCGAGGATTCACCCCTCCACTTT. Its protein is CASSRGTAEDSPLHF.

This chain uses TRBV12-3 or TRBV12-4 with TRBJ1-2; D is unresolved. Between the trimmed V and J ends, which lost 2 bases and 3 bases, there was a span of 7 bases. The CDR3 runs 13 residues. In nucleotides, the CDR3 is TGTGCCAGCAGTTTAAGTACATACTATGGCTACACCTTC. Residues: CASSLSTYYGYTF.

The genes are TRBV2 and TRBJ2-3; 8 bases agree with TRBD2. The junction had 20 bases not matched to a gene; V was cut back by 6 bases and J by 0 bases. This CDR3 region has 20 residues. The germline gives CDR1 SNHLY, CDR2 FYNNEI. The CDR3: CASRRARDSGGGKSTDTQYF. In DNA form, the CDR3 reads TGTGCCAGCAGAAGGGCTCGGGATTCGGGCGGGGGGAAAAGCACAGATACGCAGTATTTT.

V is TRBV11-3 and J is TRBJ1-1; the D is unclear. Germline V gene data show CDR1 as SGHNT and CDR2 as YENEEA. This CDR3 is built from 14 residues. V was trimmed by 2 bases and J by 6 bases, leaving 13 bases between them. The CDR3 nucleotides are TGTGCCAGCAGCTTATTTTCTCTTTCAGCTGAAGCTTTCTTT. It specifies CASSLFSLSAEAFF. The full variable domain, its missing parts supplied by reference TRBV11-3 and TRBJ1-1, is EAGVVQSPRYKIIEKKQPVAFWCNPISGHNTLYWYLQNLGQGPELLIRYENEEAVDDSQLPKDRFSAERLKGVDSTLKIQPAELGDSAVYLCASSLFSLSAEAFFGQGTRLTVV.

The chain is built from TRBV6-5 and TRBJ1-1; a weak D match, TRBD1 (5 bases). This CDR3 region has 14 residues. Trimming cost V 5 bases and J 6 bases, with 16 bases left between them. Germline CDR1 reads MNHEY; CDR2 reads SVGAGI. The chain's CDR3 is CASSRGVTGAEAFF. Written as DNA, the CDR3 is TGTGCCAGCAGTCGGGGGGTTACGGGGGCTGAAGCTTTCTTT.

CDR3 DNA sequence: TGTGCCAGTAGTATAACCGACAGTCAAGAGACCCAGTACTTC. Translation: CASSITDSQETQYF. The rearrangement joins TRBV19 to TRBJ2-5, with D perhaps matching TRBD1 (5 bases). Trimming shortened V by 2 bases and J by 2 bases, and 9 bases separated the two germline ends. Germline-derived CDR1 and CDR2 are LNHDA and SQIVND (reference sequence). The CDR3 extends over 14 amino acids.

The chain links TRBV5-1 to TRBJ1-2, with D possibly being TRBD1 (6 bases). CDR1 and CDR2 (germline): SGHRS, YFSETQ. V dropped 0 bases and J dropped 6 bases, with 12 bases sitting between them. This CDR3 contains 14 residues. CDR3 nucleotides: TGCGCCAGCAGCTTGGGACAGGCTGCTAATGGCTACACCTTC. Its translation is CASSLGQAANGYTF.

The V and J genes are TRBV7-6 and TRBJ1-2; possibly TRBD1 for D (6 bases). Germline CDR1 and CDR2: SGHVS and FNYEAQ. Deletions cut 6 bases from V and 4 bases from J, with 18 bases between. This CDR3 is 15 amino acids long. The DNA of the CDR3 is TGTGCCAGCAGTCCACAGGGTGCAAGGGTCTATGGCTACACCTTC. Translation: CASSPQGARVYGYTF.

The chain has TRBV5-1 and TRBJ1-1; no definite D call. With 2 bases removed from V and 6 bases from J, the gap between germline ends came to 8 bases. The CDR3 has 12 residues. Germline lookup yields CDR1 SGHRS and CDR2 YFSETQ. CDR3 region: CASSLVGSEAFF. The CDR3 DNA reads TGCGCCAGCAGCTTAGTCGGGTCTGAAGCTTTCTTT.

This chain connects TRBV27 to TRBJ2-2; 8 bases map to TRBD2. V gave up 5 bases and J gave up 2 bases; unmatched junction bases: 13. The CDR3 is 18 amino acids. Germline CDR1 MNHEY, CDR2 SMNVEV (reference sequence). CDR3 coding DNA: TGTGCCAGCAGTCCCCGGGGGAGCGGGAGATTAAACACCGGGGAGCTGTTTTTT. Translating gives CASSPRGSGRLNTGELFF.

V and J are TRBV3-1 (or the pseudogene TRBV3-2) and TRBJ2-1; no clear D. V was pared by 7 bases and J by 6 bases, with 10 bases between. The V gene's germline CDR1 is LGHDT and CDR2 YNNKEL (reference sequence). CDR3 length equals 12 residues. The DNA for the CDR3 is TGTGCCAGCACCTCCGCCGGCAATGAGCAGTTCTTC. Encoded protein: CASTSAGNEQFF.

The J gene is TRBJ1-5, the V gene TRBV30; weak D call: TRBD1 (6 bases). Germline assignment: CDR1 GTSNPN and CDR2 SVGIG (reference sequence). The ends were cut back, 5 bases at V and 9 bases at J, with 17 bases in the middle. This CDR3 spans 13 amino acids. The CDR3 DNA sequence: TGTGCCTGGGCGACAGGTGCCGAAGGGCCCCAGCATTTT. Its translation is CAWATGAEGPQHF. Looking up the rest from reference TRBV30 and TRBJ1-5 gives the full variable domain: SQTIHQWPATLVQPVGSPLSLECTVEGTSNPNLYWYRQAAGRGLQLLFYSVGIGQISSEVPQNLSASRPQDRQFILSSKKLLLSDSGFYLCAWATGAEGPQHFGDGTRLSIL.

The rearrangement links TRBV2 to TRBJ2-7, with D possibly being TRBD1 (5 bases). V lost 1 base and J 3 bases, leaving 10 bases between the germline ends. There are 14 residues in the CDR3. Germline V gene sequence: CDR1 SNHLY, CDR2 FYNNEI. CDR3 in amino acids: CASSEGAGLYEQYF. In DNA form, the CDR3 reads TGTGCCAGCAGTGAAGGGGCAGGGCTCTACGAGCAGTACTTC.

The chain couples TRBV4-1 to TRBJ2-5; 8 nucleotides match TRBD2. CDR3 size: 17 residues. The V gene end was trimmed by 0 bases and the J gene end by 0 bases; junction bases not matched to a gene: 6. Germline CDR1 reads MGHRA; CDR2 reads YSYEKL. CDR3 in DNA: TGCGCCAGCAGCCAAGATGGTTACGGGGGGGACCAAGAGACCCAGTACTTC. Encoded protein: CASSQDGYGGDQETQYF.

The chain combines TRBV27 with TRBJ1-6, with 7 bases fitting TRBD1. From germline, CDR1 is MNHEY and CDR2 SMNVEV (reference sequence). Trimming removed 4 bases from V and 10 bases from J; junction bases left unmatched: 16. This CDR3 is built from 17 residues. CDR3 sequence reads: CASSSRQGGPSYSPLHF. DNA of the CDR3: TGTGCCAGCAGTTCCCGACAGGGAGGACCGTCTTACTCACCCCTCCACTTT.

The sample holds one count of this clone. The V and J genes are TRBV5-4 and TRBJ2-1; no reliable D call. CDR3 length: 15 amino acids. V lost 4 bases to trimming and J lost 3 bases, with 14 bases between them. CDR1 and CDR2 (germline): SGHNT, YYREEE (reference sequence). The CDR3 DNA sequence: TGTGCCAGCAGCCACCGCGTACAGCTCTACAATGAGCAGTTCTTC. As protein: CASSHRVQLYNEQFF.

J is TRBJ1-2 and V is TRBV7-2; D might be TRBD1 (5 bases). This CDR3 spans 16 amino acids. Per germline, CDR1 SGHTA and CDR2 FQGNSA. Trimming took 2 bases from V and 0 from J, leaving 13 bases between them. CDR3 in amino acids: CASSLRGQTANYGYTF. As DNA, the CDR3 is TGTGCCAGCAGCTTAAGGGGTCAAACAGCTAACTATGGCTACACCTTC.

The CDR3 coding sequence is TGTGCCAGCAGTTATAGACAGGGCTTCTCTGGAAACACCATATATTTT. Amino acid sequence: CASSYRQGFSGNTIYF. This chain joins TRBV6-6 and TRBJ1-3; 7 positions agree with TRBD1. The CDR3 is made up of 16 amino acids. Germline assignment: CDR1 MNHNY and CDR2 SVGAGI (reference sequence). J lost 0 bases, V lost 3 bases, and 5 bases had no gene match.

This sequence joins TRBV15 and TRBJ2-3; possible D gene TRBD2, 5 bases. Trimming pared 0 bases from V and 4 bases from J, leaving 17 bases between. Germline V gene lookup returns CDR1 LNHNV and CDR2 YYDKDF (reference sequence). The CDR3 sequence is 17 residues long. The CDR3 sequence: CATSRDRIFGVSDTQYF. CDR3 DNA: TGTGCCACCAGCAGAGATAGAATTTTCGGGGTATCAGATACGCAGTATTTT.

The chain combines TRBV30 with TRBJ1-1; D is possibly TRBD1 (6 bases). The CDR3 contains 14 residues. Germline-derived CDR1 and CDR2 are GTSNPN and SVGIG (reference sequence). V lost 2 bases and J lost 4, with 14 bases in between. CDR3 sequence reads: CAWSSYVGATEAFF. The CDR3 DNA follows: TGTGCCTGGAGTTCTTATGTGGGGGCCACTGAAGCTTTCTTT.

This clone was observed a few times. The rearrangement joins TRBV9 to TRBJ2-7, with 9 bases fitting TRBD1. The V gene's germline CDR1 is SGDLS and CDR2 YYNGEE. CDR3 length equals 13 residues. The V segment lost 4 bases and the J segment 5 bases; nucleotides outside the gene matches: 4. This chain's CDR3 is CASSKWTGDEQYF. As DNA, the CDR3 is TGTGCCAGCAGCAAGTGGACAGGGGACGAGCAGTACTTC.

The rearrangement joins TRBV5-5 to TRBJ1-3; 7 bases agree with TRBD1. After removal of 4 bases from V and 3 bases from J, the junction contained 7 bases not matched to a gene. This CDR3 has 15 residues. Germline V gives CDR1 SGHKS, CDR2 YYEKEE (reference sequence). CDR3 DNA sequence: TGTGCCAGCAGCGCGACAGGGTTAGGTGGAAACACCATATATTTT. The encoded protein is CASSATGLGGNTIYF.

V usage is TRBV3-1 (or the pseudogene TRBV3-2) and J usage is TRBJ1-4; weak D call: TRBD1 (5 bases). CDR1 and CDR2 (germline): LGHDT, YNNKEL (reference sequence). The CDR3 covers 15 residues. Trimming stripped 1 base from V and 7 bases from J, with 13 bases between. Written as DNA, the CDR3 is TGTGCCAGCAGCCAAGTAACAGGCTGGAGTGAAAAACTGTTTTTT. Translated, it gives CASSQVTGWSEKLFF.

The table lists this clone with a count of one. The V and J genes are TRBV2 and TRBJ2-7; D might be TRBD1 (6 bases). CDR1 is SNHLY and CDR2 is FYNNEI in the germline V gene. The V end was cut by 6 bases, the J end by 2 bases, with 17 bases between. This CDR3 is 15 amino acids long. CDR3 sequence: CASSQGQTLTYEQYF. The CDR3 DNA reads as TGTGCCAGCAGCCAAGGACAGACACTAACCTACGAGCAGTACTTC. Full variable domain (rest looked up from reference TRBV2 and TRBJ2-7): EPEVTQTPSHQVTQMGQEVILRCVPISNHLYFYWYRQILGQKVEFLVSFYNNEISEKSEIFDDQFSVERPDGSNFTLKIRSTKLEDSAMYFCASSQGQTLTYEQYFGPGTRLTVT.

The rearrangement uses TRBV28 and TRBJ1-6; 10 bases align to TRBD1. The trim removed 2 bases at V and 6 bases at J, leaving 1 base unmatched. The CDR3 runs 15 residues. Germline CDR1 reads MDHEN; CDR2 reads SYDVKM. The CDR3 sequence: CASSLGTGANSPLHF. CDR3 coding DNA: TGTGCCAGCAGTTTAGGGACAGGGGCTAATTCACCCCTCCACTTT.

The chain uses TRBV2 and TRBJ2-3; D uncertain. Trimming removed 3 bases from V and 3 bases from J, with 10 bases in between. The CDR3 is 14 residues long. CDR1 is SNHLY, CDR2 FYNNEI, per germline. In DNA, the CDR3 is TGTGCCAGCAGTGATCCCCCCCAGACAGATACGCAGTATTTT. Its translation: CASSDPPQTDTQYF.

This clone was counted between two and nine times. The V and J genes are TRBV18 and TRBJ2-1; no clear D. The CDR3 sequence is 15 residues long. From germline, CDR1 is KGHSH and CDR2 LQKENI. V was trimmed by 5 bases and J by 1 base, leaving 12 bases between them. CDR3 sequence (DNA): TGTGCCAGCTCAGAACAGATCCAGTCCTACAATGAGCAGTTCTTC. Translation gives CASSEQIQSYNEQFF.

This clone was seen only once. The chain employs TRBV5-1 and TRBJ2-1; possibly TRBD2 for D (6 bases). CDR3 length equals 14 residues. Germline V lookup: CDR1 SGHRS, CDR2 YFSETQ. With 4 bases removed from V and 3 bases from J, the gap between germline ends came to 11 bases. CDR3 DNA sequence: TGCGCCAGCAGCCCGGGACTTTACTACAATGAGCAGTTCTTC. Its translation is CASSPGLYYNEQFF. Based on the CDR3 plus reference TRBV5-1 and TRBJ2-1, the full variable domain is KAGVTQTPRYLIKTRGQQVTLSCSPISGHRSVSWYQQTPGQGLQFLFEYFSETQRNKGNFPGRFSGRQFSNSRSEMNVSTLELGDSALYLCASSPGLYYNEQFFGPGTRLTVL.